The subject of this entry is one T cell receptor (beta chain). Its cognate antigen is unknown. These data belong to a study of graft-versus-host responses after intestinal transplantation. Study-wide background: Among the recipients, all got anti-thymocyte globulin induction and then tacrolimus and steroids for about 3 years. Study conclusions and caveats: Declines in HvG clones occurring early post-transplant were associated with peak circulating GvH clone levels.

Assay used: immunoSEQ multiplex PCR; TCRdb lists only in-frame clones, some missing. The sample yields around 29,000 clones, 85% to 95% seen once. The CDR3 totals 15 residues. V lost 2 bases and J lost 2, with 13 bases in between. Germline assignment: CDR1 MGHDK and CDR2 SYGVNS. The chain carries TRBV25-1 and TRBJ2-7; either TRBD1 or TRBD2 may fit D (5 bases each). The source was PBMCs, collected 66 days after intestinal transplant. This TCR was recovered from a human patient who received an intestinal transplant, so some T cells may come from the graft donor. The CDR3 reads CASSEPGDQTYEQYF. CDR3 bases: TGTGCCAGCAGTGAACCCGGGGACCAGACCTACGAGCAGTACTTC.